This T cell receptor (beta chain) was captured by sequencing in a study of regulatory T cells in long-lasting Graves disease. Study in general: Persistent cases took antithyroid drugs over 5 years and stayed TSH receptor antibody positive.

Researchers made TCR beta libraries by using iRepertoire HTBI primers and running Arm-PCR on CDR3 regions. MiXCR, applied by TCRdb to the multiplex PCR reads, yields one record per CDR3 protein. This table holds about 460,000 distinct CDR3 sequences, approximately 23% found once. This clonotype was recorded many times. Time point meaning: persistent/refractory GD, antithyroid drugs over 5 years with positive TRAb. Construction of the TCR library relied on RNA isolated from PBMCs. The guidelines of the American Thyroid Association were the basis for diagnosing Graves' disease. The source material was peripheral blood mononuclear cells (PBMCs), sampled when the disease was refractory, from a patient treated with antithyroid drugs. The TCR originated in a female donor with Graves disease.

CDR3 sequence (DNA): TGTGCCAGCAGTCCCTCCTCGCTACGTAGCAATCAGCCCCAGCATTTT. This gives the protein CASSPSSLRSNQPQHF. This chain connects TRBV12-3 or TRBV12-4 to TRBJ1-5, with D unresolved. There are 16 residues in the CDR3. Trimming removed 5 bases at V and 0 bases at J, with 14 bases between.